This T cell receptor (beta chain) was captured in a study of T cells in Graves' hyperthyroidism and ophthalmopathy. This clonotype showed up just a few times. Regions amplified from RNA transcripts were the TCR beta CDR3 regions. The HTBI primer set served for first-round RT-PCR of the TCR CDR3. TCRdb reanalysed the multiplex PCR reads using MiXCR and keeps one entry per CDR3 protein. The table records around 620,000 distinct CDR3 sequences, 15% to 20% of them present only once. Absent ophthalmopathy progression within 18 months defined stable Graves' hyperthyroidism. Lactation, pregnancy, other autoimmune disease or uncontrolled infection led to exclusion of patients. The V end was cut by 5 bases, the J end by 4 bases, with 20 bases between. The CDR3 consists of 16 residues. CDR1 is MNHEY, CDR2 SVGEGT, per germline.

Sequenced input: blood. The clonotype was recovered from a woman aged 30 to 39 with Graves' hyperthyroidism. The chain has TRBV6-2 or TRBV6-3 and TRBJ2-5; maybe TRBD2 (6 bases). DNA for the CDR3: TGTGCCAGCAGTACCTCAAGGGCTAGCGCGGGAGAGACCCAGTACTTC. Amino acids: CASSTSRASAGETQYF.